The source of this T cell receptor (beta chain) is a study of early T cells in non-severe SARS-CoV-2 infection. Looking at the study overall: Sequencing used unsorted whole-blood bulk RNA, so chains lack pairing.

From germline, CDR1 is SGHVS and CDR2 FNYEAQ. The length of the CDR3 is 13 residues. This clonotype was detected a few times. No antigen is known for it. At one end the junction does not follow the germline gene, possibly because of a read error. Unique molecular identifiers (one per individual cDNA molecule) were attached. TCRdb itself ran the 5' RACE reads through MiXCR, one entry per CDR3 protein. This sample yields 55,000 to 75,000 distinct CDR3 sequences, of which 7% to 8% are seen a single time; approximately 3.1% belongs to the top ten. Study-level points and caveats: VDJdb-based matching was biased toward anti-spike CD8 responses and missed private and CD4 specificities.

The chain links TRBV7-6 to TRBJ2-5; D is perhaps TRBD1 (6 bases). The TCR was taken from an adult who was a healthcare worker with PCR-confirmed SARS-CoV-2 infection or an uninfected control (not recorded which). Sequenced input: whole blood. The CDR3 DNA reads TGCGCGACCCGGGACAATATTCAAGAGACCCAGTACTTC. As protein: CATRDNIQETQYF.